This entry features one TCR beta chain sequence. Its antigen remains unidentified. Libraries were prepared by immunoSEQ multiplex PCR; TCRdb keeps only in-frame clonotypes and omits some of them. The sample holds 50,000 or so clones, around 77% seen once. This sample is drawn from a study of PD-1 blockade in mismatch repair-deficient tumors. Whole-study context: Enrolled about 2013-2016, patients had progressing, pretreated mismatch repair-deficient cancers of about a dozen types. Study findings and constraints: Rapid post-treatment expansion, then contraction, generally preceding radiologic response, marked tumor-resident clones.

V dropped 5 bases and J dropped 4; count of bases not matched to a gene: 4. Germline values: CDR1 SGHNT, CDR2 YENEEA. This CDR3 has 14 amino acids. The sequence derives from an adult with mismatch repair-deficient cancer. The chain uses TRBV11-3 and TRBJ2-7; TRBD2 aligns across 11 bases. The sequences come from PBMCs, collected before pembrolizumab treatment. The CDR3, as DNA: TGTGCCAGCAGCCCCACTAGCGGGAGTTACGAGCAGTACTTC. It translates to CASSPTSGSYEQYF.